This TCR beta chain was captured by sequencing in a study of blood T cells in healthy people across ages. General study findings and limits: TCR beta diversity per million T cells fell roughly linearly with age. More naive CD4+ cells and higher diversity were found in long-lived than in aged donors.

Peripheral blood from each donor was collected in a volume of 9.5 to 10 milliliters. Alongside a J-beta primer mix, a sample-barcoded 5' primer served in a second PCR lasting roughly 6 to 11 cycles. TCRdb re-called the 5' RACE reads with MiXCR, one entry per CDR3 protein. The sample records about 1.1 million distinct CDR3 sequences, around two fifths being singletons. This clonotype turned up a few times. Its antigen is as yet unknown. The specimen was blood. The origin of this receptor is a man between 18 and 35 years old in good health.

CDR3 protein: CASCSVAGKYNEQFF. As DNA, the CDR3 is TGCGCCAGCTGTTCGGTAGCAGGGAAATACAATGAGCAGTTCTTC. The rearrangement uses TRBV5-1 and TRBJ2-1; tentatively, D is TRBD1 (5 bases). Germline CDR1 and CDR2: SGHRS and YFSETQ. The CDR3 contains 15 residues. Deletions cut 7 bases from V and 4 bases from J, with 18 bases between.